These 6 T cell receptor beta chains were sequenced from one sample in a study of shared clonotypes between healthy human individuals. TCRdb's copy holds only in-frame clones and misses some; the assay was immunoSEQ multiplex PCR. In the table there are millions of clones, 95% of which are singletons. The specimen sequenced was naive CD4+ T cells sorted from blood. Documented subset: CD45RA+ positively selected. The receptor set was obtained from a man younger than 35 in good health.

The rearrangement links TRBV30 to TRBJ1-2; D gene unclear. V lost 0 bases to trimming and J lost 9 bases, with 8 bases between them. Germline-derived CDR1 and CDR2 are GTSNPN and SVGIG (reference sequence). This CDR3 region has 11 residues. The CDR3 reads CAWSVRESYTF. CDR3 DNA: TGTGCCTGGAGTGTTCGGGAAAGCTACACCTTC.

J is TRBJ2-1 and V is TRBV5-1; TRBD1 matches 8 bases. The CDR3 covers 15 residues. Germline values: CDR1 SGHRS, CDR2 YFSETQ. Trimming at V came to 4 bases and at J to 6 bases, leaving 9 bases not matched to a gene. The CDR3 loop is CASSQRQGFRNEQFF. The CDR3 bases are TGCGCCAGCAGCCAAAGACAGGGGTTCCGCAATGAGCAGTTCTTC.

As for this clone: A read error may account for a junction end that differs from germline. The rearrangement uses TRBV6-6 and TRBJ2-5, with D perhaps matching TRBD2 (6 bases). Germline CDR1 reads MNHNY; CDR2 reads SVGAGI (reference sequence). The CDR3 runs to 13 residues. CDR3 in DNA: TGTGCCAGCAGTCGGGGGTTTGAGGAGAGCCAGTACTTC. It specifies CASSRGFEESQYF.

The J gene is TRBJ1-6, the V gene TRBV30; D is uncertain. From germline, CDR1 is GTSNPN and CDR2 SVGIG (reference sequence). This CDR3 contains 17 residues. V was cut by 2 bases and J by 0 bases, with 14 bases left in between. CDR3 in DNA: TGTGCCTGGAGTACGGGCCTTACCAGCTCCTATAATTCACCCCTCCACTTT. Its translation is CAWSTGLTSSYNSPLHF.

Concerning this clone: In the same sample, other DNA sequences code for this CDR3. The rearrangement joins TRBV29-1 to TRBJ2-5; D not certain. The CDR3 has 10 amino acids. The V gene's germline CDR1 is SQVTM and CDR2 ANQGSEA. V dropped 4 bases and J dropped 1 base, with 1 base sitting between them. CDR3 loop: CSVGQETQYF. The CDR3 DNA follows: TGCAGCGTTGGCCAAGAGACCCAGTACTTC.

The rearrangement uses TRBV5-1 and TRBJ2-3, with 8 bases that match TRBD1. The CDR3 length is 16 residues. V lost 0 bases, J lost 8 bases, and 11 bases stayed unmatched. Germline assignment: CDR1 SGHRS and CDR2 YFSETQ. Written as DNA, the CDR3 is TGCGCCAGCAGCTTGGCAGGGGGCCTAAAGACTGTTACGCAGTATTTT. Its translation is CASSLAGGLKTVTQYF.